This T cell receptor (beta chain) comes out of a study of T cell changes during pregnancy in multiple sclerosis. CDR3 size: 17 residues. After removal of 3 bases from V and 2 bases from J, the junction contained 7 bases not matched to a gene. Germline values: CDR1 SGHRS, CDR2 YFSETQ. Here immunoSEQ multiplex PCR was the method, and the copy in TCRdb shows in-frame clones only, minus some. The sample includes about 110,000 clones, 90% to 95% of them seen just once. The source is a female donor with multiple sclerosis, enrolled in a pregnancy study. Sequencing was performed on peripheral blood, taken after pregnancy. The chain carries TRBV5-1 and TRBJ2-1; 11 nucleotides match TRBD2. The CDR3 DNA is TGCGCCAGCAGCTACTCTAGCGGGGGGACCCCCTACAATGAGCAGTTCTTC. As protein: CASSYSSGGTPYNEQFF.